This TCR beta chain was identified during a study of cytomegalovirus exposure and HLA in healthy donors. The study ran its PCR with 60 Vbeta and 13 Jbeta primers. This table comes from immunoSEQ multiplex PCR, and its TCRdb copy is limited to in-frame clones, with some not included. The table shows some 120,000 clones, with 7% to 9.5% occurring only once. Per the germline V gene, CDR1 is SGHVS and CDR2 is FQNEAQ. This CDR3 contains 13 residues. V was pared by 5 bases and J by 4 bases, with 11 bases between. Study-wide points: Most CMV-associated TCR beta chains were later found to appear HLA-restricted. Reportedly, fewer N-insertions than the approximately 700-donor mean appeared in an Asian-associated ancestry cluster in a later analysis.

This clone was seen a handful of times. Its antigen is undetermined. The chain is built from TRBV7-8 and TRBJ1-2, with D perhaps matching TRBD1 (6 bases). The sequencing sample was made of PBMCs. This receptor was obtained from a woman between 40 and 50 years old in good health and CMV-seropositive. The CDR3 loop reads CASSLQGIYGYTF. The CDR3 coding sequence is TGTGCCAGCAGCCTACAGGGAATCTATGGCTACACCTTC. Supplemented by reference TRBV7-8 and TRBJ1-2, the full variable domain reads GAGVSQSPRYKVAKRGQDVALRCDPISGHVSLFWYQQALGQGPEFLTYFQNEAQLDKSGLPSDRFFAERPEGSVSTLKIQRTQQEDSAVYLCASSLQGIYGYTFGSGTRLTVV.